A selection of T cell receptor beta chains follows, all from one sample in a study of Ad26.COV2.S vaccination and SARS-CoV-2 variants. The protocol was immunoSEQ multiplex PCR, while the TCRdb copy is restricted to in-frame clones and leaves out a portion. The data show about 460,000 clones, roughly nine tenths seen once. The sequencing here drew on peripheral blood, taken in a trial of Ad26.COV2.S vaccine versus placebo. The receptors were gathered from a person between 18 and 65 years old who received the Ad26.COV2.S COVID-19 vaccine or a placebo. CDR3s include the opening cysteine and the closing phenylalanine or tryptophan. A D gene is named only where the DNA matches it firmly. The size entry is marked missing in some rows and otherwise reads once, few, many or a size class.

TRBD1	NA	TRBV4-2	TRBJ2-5	CASSRGQDMETQYF	TGTGCCAGCAGCCGCGGACAGGATATGGAGACCCAGTACTTC
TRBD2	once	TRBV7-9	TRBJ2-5	CASSDSGGGQETQYF	TGTGCCAGCAGCGATAGCGGGGGCGGACAAGAGACCCAGTACTTC
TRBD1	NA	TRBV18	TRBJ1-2	CASSPPGDRNYGYTF	TGTGCCAGCTCACCACCCGGGGACAGGAACTATGGCTACACCTTC
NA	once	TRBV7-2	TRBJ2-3	CASSLAFYTKQGTQYF	TGTGCCAGCAGCTTAGCCTTTTATACTAAGCAGGGTACGCAGTATTTT
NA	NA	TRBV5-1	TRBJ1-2	CASSLHRDLNYGYTF	TGCGCCAGCAGCTTGCACCGGGATTTGAACTATGGCTACACCTTC
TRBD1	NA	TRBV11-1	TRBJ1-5	CASSLRGRAPTHF	TGTGCCAGCAGCTTAAGGGGGCGCGCCCCCACGCATTTT
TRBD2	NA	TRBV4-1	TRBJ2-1	CASRKQREGRNEQFF	TGCGCCAGCAGGAAGCAGCGGGAGGGTCGGAATGAGCAGTTCTTC
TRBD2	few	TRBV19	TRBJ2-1	CASSRGLAGANEQFF	TGTGCCAGTAGTAGGGGACTAGCGGGAGCCAATGAGCAGTTCTTC
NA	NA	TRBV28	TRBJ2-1	CASRNQGNEQFF	TGTGCCAGCAGGAACCAGGGGAATGAGCAGTTCTTC
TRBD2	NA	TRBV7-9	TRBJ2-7	CASSPGTSGPYEQYF	TGTGCCAGCAGCCCTGGGACTAGCGGTCCCTACGAGCAGTACTTC
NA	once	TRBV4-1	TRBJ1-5	CASSQDSSVGIPHF	TGCGCCAGCAGCCAAGACTCGTCTGTGGGGATACCGCATTTT
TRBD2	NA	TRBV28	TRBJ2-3	CASRSPGLVYFGGALTTDTQYF	TGTGCCAGCAGGTCACCGGGACTAGTATATTTCGGTGGAGCTCTTACCACAGATACGCAGTATTTT
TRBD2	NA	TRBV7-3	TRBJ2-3	CASSFILADTDTQYF	TGTGCCAGCAGCTTCATACTAGCGGATACAGATACGCAGTATTTT
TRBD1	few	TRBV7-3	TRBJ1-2	CASSPGTGYGYTF	TGTGCCAGCAGCCCGGGGACAGGTTATGGCTACACCTTC
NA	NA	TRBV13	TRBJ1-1	CASSLLMNTEAFF	TGTGCCAGCAGCTTACTGATGAACACTGAAGCTTTCTTT
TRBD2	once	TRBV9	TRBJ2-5	CASSPGTSKETQYF	TGTGCCAGCAGCCCAGGGACTAGCAAAGAGACCCAGTACTTC
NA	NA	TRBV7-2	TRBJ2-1	CASSSGGSDNEQFF	TGTGCCAGCAGCTCAGGCGGGTCGGACAATGAGCAGTTCTTC
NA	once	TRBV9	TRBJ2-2	CASSRLSDTGELFF	TGTGCCAGCAGCCGTCTGTCCGACACCGGGGAGCTGTTTTTT
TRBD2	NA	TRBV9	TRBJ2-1	CASSPTSGAKVEQFF	TGTGCCAGCAGCCCGACTAGCGGGGCCAAGGTGGAGCAGTTCTTC
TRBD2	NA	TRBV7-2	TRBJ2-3	CASSSGLAEDTQYF	TGTGCCAGCAGCTCAGGACTAGCGGAGGATACGCAGTATTTT
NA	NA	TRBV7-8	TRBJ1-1	CASSTPLPLKAFF	TGTGCCAGCAGCACCCCCCTCCCACTGAAAGCTTTCTTT
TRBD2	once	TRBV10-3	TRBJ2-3	CASRTSGYTDTQYF	TGTGCCTCGCGGACTAGCGGATACACAGATACGCAGTATTTT
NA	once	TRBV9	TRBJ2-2	CASSVDVGANTGELFF	TGTGCCAGCAGCGTAGATGTGGGAGCGAACACCGGGGAGCTGTTTTTT
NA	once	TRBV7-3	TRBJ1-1	CASSPSRYSHTEAFF	TGTGCCAGCAGCCCCTCGAGGTACAGTCACACTGAAGCTTTCTTT
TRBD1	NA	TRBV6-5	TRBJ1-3	CASSFGTGNRNTIYF	TGTGCCAGCAGTTTTGGGACAGGGAATCGGAACACCATATATTTT
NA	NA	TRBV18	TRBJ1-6	CASSPTETGPGSPLHF	TGTGCCAGCTCACCCACTGAAACAGGGCCGGGTTCACCCCTCCACTTT
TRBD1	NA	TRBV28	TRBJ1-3	CASSYRDSSGNTIYF	TGTGCCAGCAGCTACCGGGACAGCTCTGGAAACACCATATATTTT
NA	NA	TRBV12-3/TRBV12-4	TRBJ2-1	CASRVGAGNEQFF	TGTGCCAGCAGGGTGGGGGCTGGTAATGAGCAGTTCTTC
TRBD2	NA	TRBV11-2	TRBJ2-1	CASSLVPPHGGDEQFF	TGTGCCAGCAGCTTAGTACCCCCCCACGGGGGGGATGAGCAGTTCTTC
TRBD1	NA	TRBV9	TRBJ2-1	CASSLRGQGADEQFF	TGTGCCAGCAGCCTAAGGGGACAGGGGGCTGATGAGCAGTTCTTC
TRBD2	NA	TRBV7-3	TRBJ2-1	CASSSQSGTSGRNEQFF	TGTGCCAGCAGCTCTCAATCCGGGACTAGCGGGAGAAATGAGCAGTTCTTC
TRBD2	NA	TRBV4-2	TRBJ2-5	CASSQGSGLQETQYF	TGTGCCAGCAGCCAAGGTTCGGGACTACAAGAGACCCAGTACTTC
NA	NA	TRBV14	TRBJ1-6	CASSQEGPSYNSPLHF	TGTGCCAGCAGCCAAGAGGGACCCTCCTATAATTCACCCCTCCACTTT
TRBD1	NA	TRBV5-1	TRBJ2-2	CASSSGTGGNTGELFF	TGCGCCAGCAGCTCCGGGACAGGGGGGAACACCGGGGAGCTGTTTTTT
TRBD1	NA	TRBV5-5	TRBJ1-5	CASSLALRTGGNQPQHF	TGTGCCAGCAGCTTGGCCCTAAGGACAGGGGGAAATCAGCCCCAGCATTTT
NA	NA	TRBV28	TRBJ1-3	CASSPGDTIYF	TGTGCCAGCAGTCCGGGTGACACCATATATTTT
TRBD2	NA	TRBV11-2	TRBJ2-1	CASSSTEGGESILYNEQFF	TGTGCCAGCAGCTCAACGGAGGGAGGGGAGAGTATACTGTACAATGAGCAGTTCTTC
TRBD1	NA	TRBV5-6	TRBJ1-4	CASSLVPGQGDEKLFF	TGTGCCAGCAGCTTGGTTCCGGGACAGGGAGATGAAAAACTGTTTTTT
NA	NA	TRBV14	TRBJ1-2	CASSQDLARGYTF	TGTGCCAGCAGCCAAGATCTAGCGCGTGGCTACACCTTC
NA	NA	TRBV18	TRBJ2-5	CASSPSNGETQYF	TGTGCCAGCTCACCCAGTAATGGGGAGACCCAGTACTTC
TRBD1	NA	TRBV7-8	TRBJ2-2	CASSPRTGQDTGELFF	TGTGCCAGCAGCCCACGGACAGGTCAAGACACCGGGGAGCTGTTTTTT
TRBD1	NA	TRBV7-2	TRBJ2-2	CASSAGQGRTGELFF	TGTGCCAGCAGCGCGGGACAGGGGCGAACCGGGGAGCTGTTTTTT
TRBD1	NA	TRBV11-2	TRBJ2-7	CASSLGSRDSTYEQYF	TGTGCCAGCAGCTTAGGTTCCCGGGACAGCACCTACGAGCAGTACTTC
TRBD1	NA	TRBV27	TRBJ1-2	CASSIRDSGGLYGYTF	TGTGCCAGCAGTATCCGGGACTCAGGGGGGCTCTATGGCTACACCTTC
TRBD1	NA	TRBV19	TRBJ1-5	CASHDRERQPQHF	TGTGCCAGTCACGACAGGGAGAGGCAGCCCCAGCATTTT
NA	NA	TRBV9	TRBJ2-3	CASSMTNGGGAQYF	TGTGCCAGCAGCATGACAAACGGAGGTGGGGCGCAGTATTTT
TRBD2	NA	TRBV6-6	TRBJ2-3	CASSRDPGGGDTQYF	TGTGCCAGCAGTCGGGACCCCGGGGGAGGGGATACGCAGTATTTT
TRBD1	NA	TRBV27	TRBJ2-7	CASSPRGQGRSEQYF	TGTGCCAGCAGTCCGCGGGGACAGGGGCGGTCCGAGCAGTACTTC
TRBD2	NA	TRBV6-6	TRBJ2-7	CASSPRLAGGLKPYEQYF	TGTGCCAGCAGTCCCAGACTAGCGGGAGGGCTAAAGCCCTACGAGCAGTACTTC
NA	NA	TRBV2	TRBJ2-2	CASSARHGMGNTGELFF	TGTGCCAGCAGTGCCCGACATGGGATGGGGAACACCGGGGAGCTGTTTTTT
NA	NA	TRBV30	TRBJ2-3	CAWSIRGGTDTQYF	TGTGCCTGGAGTATCAGGGGGGGCACAGATACGCAGTATTTT
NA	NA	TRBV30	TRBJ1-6	CAWSQIPGSSNSPLHF	TGTGCCTGGAGCCAAATCCCCGGTTCCTCGAATTCACCCCTCCACTTT
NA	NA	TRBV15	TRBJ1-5	CATSRDPASGKQPQHF	TGTGCCACCAGCAGAGATCCGGCGTCGGGGAAACAGCCCCAGCATTTT
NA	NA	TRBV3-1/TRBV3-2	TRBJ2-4	CASSQDIAKNIQYF	TGTGCCAGCAGCCAAGACATAGCCAAAAACATTCAGTACTTC
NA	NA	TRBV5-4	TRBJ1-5	CASSDGVDQPQHF	TGTGCCAGCAGCGACGGGGTGGACCAGCCCCAGCATTTT
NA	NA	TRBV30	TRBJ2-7	CAWSVEVGGFDEQYF	TGTGCCTGGAGTGTAGAGGTAGGGGGGTTTGACGAGCAGTACTTC
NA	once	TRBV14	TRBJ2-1	CASSRFNEQFF	TGTGCCAGCAGCCGTTTCAATGAGCAGTTCTTC